Listed below are T cell receptor beta chains from one sample, sequenced in a study of shared clonotypes between healthy human individuals. The protocol was immunoSEQ multiplex PCR, while the TCRdb copy is restricted to in-frame clones and leaves out a portion. The sample shows approximately 640,000 clones, about 92% of them seen only once. The sequenced material came from memory CD8+ T cells from PBMCs. All receptors derive from a man aged 18 to 30 in good health. Some clones in this sample may be carry-over from other donors' samples. Each CDR3 is given with its conserved first and last residue. A D gene is named only where the DNA matches it firmly. Clone size appears in some rows only: once, few, many, or a class for an expanded clone.

CDR3 protein | D gene | J gene | V gene | clone size
CASSLGLAGNEETTYEQYF | NA | TRBJ2-7 | TRBV7-2 | NA
CASSQKDSGLRSSYEQYF | NA | TRBJ2-7 | TRBV4-1 | NA
CASSSGDRERRQPQHF | TRBD1 | TRBJ1-5 | TRBV7-9 | few
CAISDPPGGHNYGYTF | TRBD1 | TRBJ1-2 | TRBV10-3 | once
CASSQGTDSNQPQHF | NA | TRBJ1-5 | TRBV4-2 | NA
CASSWTSGDLTGELFF | TRBD2 | TRBJ2-2 | TRBV5-1 | NA
CASLSQGDEQYF | NA | TRBJ2-7 | TRBV7-9 | once
CASSEGQGVDIQYF | TRBD1 | TRBJ2-4 | TRBV5-1 | NA
CASTAGETQYF | NA | TRBJ2-5 | TRBV28 | NA
CASSYLAGGRYEQYF | TRBD2 | TRBJ2-7 | TRBV7-3 | once
CASSFPPDTQYF | NA | TRBJ2-3 | TRBV28 | NA
CASTRTSREQYF | NA | TRBJ2-7 | TRBV28 | NA
CASSWQVSGNTIYF | NA | TRBJ1-3 | TRBV19 | NA
CASSDRGETTEAFF | TRBD1 | TRBJ1-1 | TRBV2 | once
CASSQGLTGELFF | NA | TRBJ2-2 | TRBV4-3 | NA
CAWSVSNTGELFF | NA | TRBJ2-2 | TRBV30 | NA
CASSLRKGQGDEKLFF | TRBD1 | TRBJ1-4 | TRBV7-9 | NA
CASMLAGDSYEQYF | TRBD2 | TRBJ2-7 | TRBV5-1 | once
CASSFEDNVLTF | NA | TRBJ2-6 | TRBV11-3 | NA
CASSEGLFRSYEQYF | NA | TRBJ2-7 | TRBV7-8 | NA
CASGRGLELFF | NA | TRBJ2-2 | TRBV6-5 | NA
CASSFGQGAFYGYTF | TRBD1 | TRBJ1-2 | TRBV6-5 | NA
CASSTSGNTDTQYF | TRBD2 | TRBJ2-3 | TRBV18 | NA
CASSLQLAGVRDTQYF | TRBD2 | TRBJ2-3 | TRBV27 | NA
CASSRNHQPQHF | NA | TRBJ1-5 | TRBV28 | once
CASSHGRHYGYTF | NA | TRBJ1-2 | TRBV14 | NA
CASSAGGLNTEAFF | NA | TRBJ1-1 | TRBV7-9 | NA
CATSARGSGNYTGELFF | TRBD2 | TRBJ2-2 | TRBV15 | NA
CASSVPGIQYF | NA | TRBJ2-4 | TRBV19 | NA
CASSGPGLTNYGYTF | NA | TRBJ1-2 | TRBV6-1 | few
CSVEVDSNQPQHF | NA | TRBJ1-5 | TRBV29-1 | NA
CASSQGPPPSVYEQYF | NA | TRBJ2-7 | TRBV4-1 | NA
CASSQRGQTQETQYF | NA | TRBJ2-5 | TRBV14 | NA
CSVDWGIKETQYF | NA | TRBJ2-5 | TRBV29-1 | NA
CAISGRREGSSSYNEQFF | TRBD2 | TRBJ2-1 | TRBV10-3 | NA
CASSRTSAETQYF | TRBD2 | TRBJ2-5 | TRBV2 | NA